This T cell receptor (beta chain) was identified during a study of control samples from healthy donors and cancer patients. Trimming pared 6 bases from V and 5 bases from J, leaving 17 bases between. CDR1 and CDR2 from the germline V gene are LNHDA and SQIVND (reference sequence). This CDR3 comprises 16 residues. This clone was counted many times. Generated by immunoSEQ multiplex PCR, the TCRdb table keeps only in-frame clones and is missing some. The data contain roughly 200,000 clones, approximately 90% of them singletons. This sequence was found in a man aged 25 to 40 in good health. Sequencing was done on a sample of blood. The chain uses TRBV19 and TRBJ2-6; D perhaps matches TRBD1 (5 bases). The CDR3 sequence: CASRQGGHVRANVLTF. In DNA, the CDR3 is TGTGCCAGTAGGCAGGGTGGGCATGTAAGGGCCAACGTCCTGACTTTC.